The next 26 T cell receptor beta chains were all read from a single sample in a study of blood T cell repertoires in COVID-19. The assay was immunoSEQ multiplex PCR, and TCRdb's table has in-frame clones only and misses some. Of around 150,000 clones in the sample, approximately 90% were seen once. Sequencing was carried out using peripheral blood. Source of these receptors: a woman in her sixties or seventies with active COVID-19.

The chain combines TRBV29-1 with TRBJ1-2; 7 nucleotides match TRBD1. Germline V gene sequence: CDR1 SQVTM, CDR2 ANQGSEA. V shed 4 bases and J 10 bases; nucleotides not matched to a gene: 6. The CDR3 runs 11 residues. The CDR3: CSVGQGSDYTF. The CDR3 DNA reads as TGCAGCGTTGGACAGGGTTCTGACTACACCTTC.

This clone was counted a single time. The gene calls are TRBV2 and TRBJ1-1; 12 bases fit TRBD1. CDR3 length equals 13 residues. Germline trimming cut 11 bases from V and 4 bases from J; bases unmatched to any gene: 5. Germline-derived CDR1 and CDR2 are SNHLY and FYNNEI. Written as DNA, the CDR3 is TGTGCCGGGGACAGGGGGCATCTCACTGAAGCTTTCTTT. Protein: CAGDRGHLTEAFF. The full variable domain, with the rest looked up from reference TRBV2 and TRBJ1-1, is EPEVTQTPSHQVTQMGQEVILRCVPISNHLYFYWYRQILGQKVEFLVSFYNNEISEKSEIFDDQFSVERPDGSNFTLKIRSTKLEDSAMYFCAGDRGHLTEAFFGQGTRLTVV.

The V gene is TRBV7-3, the J gene TRBJ2-7; 10 nucleotides match TRBD2. Germline V gene lookup returns CDR1 SGHTA and CDR2 FQGTGA. CDR3 length: 15 amino acids. The V segment lost 1 base and the J segment 5 bases; nucleotides outside the gene matches: 5. The CDR3 nucleotides read TGTGCCAGCAGCTTAAGAGCGGGAGGGTTCGACGAGCAGTACTTC. This sequence encodes CASSLRAGGFDEQYF.

This chain connects TRBV5-5 to TRBJ2-5; D not resolved. The CDR3 is made up of 13 amino acids. The V end was cut by 2 bases, the J end by 2 bases, with 7 bases between. CDR1 and CDR2 from the germline V gene are SGHKS and YYEKEE (reference sequence). In DNA, the CDR3 is TGTGCCAGCAGCTTACCGGGTCAAGAGACCCAGTACTTC. It is translated as CASSLPGQETQYF.

The CDR3 spells CASSFAGVNEQFF. CDR3 coding DNA: TGTGCCAGCAGTTTCGCGGGAGTCAATGAGCAGTTCTTC. The chain couples TRBV12-3 or TRBV12-4 to TRBJ2-1, with TRBD2 identical over 7 bases. There are 13 residues in the CDR3. The ends lost 3 bases at V and 6 bases at J; junction bases unmatched: 2.

The chain carries TRBV2 and TRBJ2-1; 7 nucleotides agree with TRBD1. Germline V gene lookup returns CDR1 SNHLY and CDR2 FYNNEI. Unmatched junction bases numbered 6, after V lost 6 bases and J lost 7 bases. The CDR3 loop spans 13 amino acids. DNA for the CDR3: TGTGCCAGCAGCCGACAGGGTGCGAATGAGCAGTTCTTC. Amino acid sequence: CASSRQGANEQFF.

The chain has TRBV5-4 and TRBJ1-2; 8 bases match TRBD1. Germline lookup yields CDR1 SGHNT and CDR2 YYREEE (reference sequence). The CDR3 totals 14 residues. After removal of 1 base from V and 8 bases from J, the junction contained 7 bases not matched to a gene. The chain's CDR3 is CASSLWTGTSGYTF. CDR3 bases: TGTGCCAGCAGCTTGTGGACAGGGACGTCGGGCTACACCTTC.

The gene calls are TRBV7-2 and TRBJ2-7, with D hard to call. Deletions cut 2 bases from V and 2 bases from J, with 4 bases between. CDR1 SGHTA and CDR2 FQGNSA come from the germline V gene. This CDR3 spans 12 amino acids. CDR3 in amino acids: CASSLIAYEQYF. The CDR3 region has the DNA TGTGCCAGCAGCTTAATAGCCTACGAGCAGTACTTC.

The CDR3 region is CASSSLSTDTQYF. The CDR3 nucleotides are TGTGCCAGCTCATCCCTTAGCACAGATACGCAGTATTTT. The V and J genes are TRBV18 and TRBJ2-3; no firm D call. Germline CDR1 and CDR2: KGHSH and LQKENI. The CDR3 totals 13 residues. Trimming removed 5 bases from V and 0 bases from J, with 6 bases in between.

This clone was counted a single time. V is TRBV18 and J is TRBJ1-5, with D perhaps TRBD1 (6 bases). The CDR3 consists of 16 residues. Trimming removed 4 bases at V and 2 bases at J, with 15 bases between. Germline V lookup: CDR1 KGHSH, CDR2 LQKENI. The CDR3 is CASSRGGAPGNQPQHF. The CDR3 bases are TGTGCCAGCTCACGCGGGGGGGCGCCGGGCAATCAGCCCCAGCATTTT.

The count of this clone is one. The rearrangement links TRBV7-8 to TRBJ1-6, with D unresolved. Trimming stripped 6 bases from V and 7 bases from J, with 19 bases between. Germline loops: CDR1 SGHVS, CDR2 FQNEAQ. This CDR3 has 16 amino acids. The CDR3 region is CASSPVSFPQNSPLHF. The CDR3 DNA reads TGTGCCAGCAGTCCGGTTTCTTTTCCACAGAATTCACCCCTCCACTTT.

This clone is a singleton in its sample. The chain has TRBV19 and TRBJ1-4; TRBD1 is a possible D gene (5 bases). CDR1 and CDR2 (germline): LNHDA, SQIVND (reference sequence). The CDR3 has 14 residues. V lost 7 bases to trimming and J lost 10 bases, with 19 bases between them. The CDR3, as DNA: TGTGCCAGTAACTTGGGGCCGGCGGGGCGAAAACTGTTTTTT. Translation: CASNLGPAGRKLFF.

The chain carries TRBV28 and TRBJ2-1, with D maybe TRBD2 (5 bases). This CDR3 spans 15 amino acids. CDR1 is MDHEN, CDR2 SYDVKM, per germline. V was clipped by 8 bases and J by 8 bases, with 22 bases between them. The CDR3: CASGEGLAIRYEQFF. The DNA of the CDR3 is TGTGCCAGCGGAGAGGGCCTAGCAATACGGTATGAGCAGTTCTTC.

This clone was seen once. V is TRBV19 and J is TRBJ1-1; 8 nucleotides align to TRBD1. The V segment lost 5 bases and the J segment 5 bases; nucleotides outside the gene matches: 10. This CDR3 comprises 15 residues. CDR1 is LNHDA, CDR2 SQIVND, per germline (reference sequence). CDR3 in amino acids: CASSPTDRGGTEAFF. The DNA of the CDR3 is TGTGCCAGTAGTCCAACCGACAGGGGAGGGACTGAAGCTTTCTTT.

This clone was detected only once. This chain links TRBV4-1 with TRBJ1-2; the D is unclear. V was pared by 0 bases and J by 2 bases, with 7 bases between. CDR3 length equals 14 residues. Germline lookup yields CDR1 MGHRA and CDR2 YSYEKL. In DNA, the CDR3 is TGCGCCAGCAGCCAAGACCGTCCGAACTATGGCTACACCTTC. Translated: CASSQDRPNYGYTF.

This chain uses TRBV25-1 with TRBJ2-7, with a possible D match to TRBD2 (6 bases). The germline gives CDR1 MGHDK, CDR2 SYGVNS. Trimming removed 3 bases from V and 1 base from J, with 10 bases in between. The length of the CDR3 is 14 residues. This chain's CDR3 is CASSDRGLSYEQYF. For the CDR3, the DNA is TGTGCCAGCAGTGACCGGGGACTTTCCTACGAGCAGTACTTC.

The V gene is TRBV14, the J gene TRBJ2-3; TRBD2 matches 11 bases. This CDR3 region has 20 residues. Germline V CDR1 and CDR2: SGHDN, FVKESK. Germline trimming cut 0 bases from V and 0 bases from J; bases unmatched to any gene: 11. CDR3 protein: CASSQDPLAGVLTSTDTQYF. The CDR3 DNA follows: TGTGCCAGCAGCCAAGATCCACTAGCGGGAGTCCTAACCAGCACAGATACGCAGTATTTT.

This clone was observed a few times. At one end the junction does not follow the germline gene, possibly because of a read error. The chain couples TRBV6-5 to TRBJ1-2; a possible D gene is TRBD1 (6 bases). The CDR3 is made up of 13 amino acids. Germline V gives CDR1 MNHEY, CDR2 SVGAGI. In nucleotides, the CDR3 is TGTGCCAGCAGTTACGGGACATACGGTGGGGCGGGCTTC. Amino acid sequence: CASSYGTYGGAGF.

This clone appeared once. CDR3 loop: CASSIMAGVYQPQHF. CDR3 bases: TGTGCCAGTAGTATAATGGCAGGGGTTTATCAGCCCCAGCATTTT. The chain is built from TRBV19 and TRBJ1-5; D is perhaps TRBD1 (6 bases). The germline V gene encodes CDR1 LNHDA and CDR2 SQIVND (reference sequence). Trimming removed 2 bases at V and 5 bases at J, with 13 bases between. The CDR3 covers 15 residues.

The V and J genes are TRBV28 and TRBJ2-4, with D possibly being TRBD2 (7 bases). CDR1 and CDR2 from the germline V gene are MDHEN and SYDVKM. CDR3 size: 16 residues. The V and J ends lost 4 bases and 0 bases respectively, with 13 bases between them. In nucleotides, the CDR3 is TGTGCCAGCAGTTCGGGGGGCAGTTTAGCCAAAAACATTCAGTACTTC. It is translated as CASSSGGSLAKNIQYF.

V and J are TRBV12-3 or TRBV12-4 and TRBJ2-5; D is perhaps TRBD2 (6 bases). The CDR3 contains 13 residues. Trimming shortened V by 3 bases and J by 9 bases, and 14 bases separated the two germline ends. CDR3 sequence (DNA): TGTGCCAGCAGTTTCAGCGGCCCGGGGGCCCAGTACTTC. This gives the protein CASSFSGPGAQYF.

The gene calls are TRBV4-3 and TRBJ2-1; D not certain. Germline V gene sequence: CDR1 LGHNA, CDR2 YSLEER. The CDR3 has 15 residues. V gave up 1 base and J gave up 4 bases, with 11 bases separating them. The CDR3 sequence: CASSQVSTLYNEQFF. The DNA of the CDR3 is TGCGCCAGCAGCCAAGTTAGCACCCTATACAATGAGCAGTTCTTC.

As for this clone: Sequence at one end of the junction differs from germline and may be a read error. The gene calls are TRBV10-3 and TRBJ2-7, with 8 bases that match TRBD2. The CDR3 extends over 11 amino acids. The germline gives CDR1 ENHRY, CDR2 SYGVKD. CDR3 in amino acids: CAISETGLALF. In DNA form, the CDR3 reads TGTGCCATCAGTGAGACCGGACTAGCCTTATTC.

The V and J genes are TRBV28 and TRBJ1-5; TRBD1 might be the D (5 bases). V was cut by 5 bases and J by 3 bases, with 23 bases left in between. Germline lookup yields CDR1 MDHEN and CDR2 SYDVKM. The CDR3 has 18 residues. CDR3 in DNA: TGTGCCAGCAGTCGCAAACCTCATGGGGCCCGCCTCAATCAGCCCCAGCATTTT. Amino acids: CASSRKPHGARLNQPQHF. Full variable domain (remainder filled in from reference TRBV28 and TRBJ1-5): DVKVTQSSRYLVKRTGEKVFLECVQDMDHENMFWYRQDPGLGLRLIYFSYDVKMKEKGDIPEGYSVSREKKERFSLILESASTNQTSMYLCASSRKPHGARLNQPQHFGDGTRLSIL.

The V gene is TRBV11-2, the J gene TRBJ2-7; TRBD2 agrees at 15 bases. The germline CDR1 and CDR2 sequences are SGHAT and FQNNGV. J gave up 9 bases and V 6 bases, and 9 bases lay outside the gene matches. The CDR3 runs 15 residues. Written as DNA, the CDR3 is TGTGCCAGCAGGCGCCCGGGACTAGCGGGAGGTCGGCAGTACTTC. This gives the protein CASRRPGLAGGRQYF.

The rearrangement uses TRBV5-1 and TRBJ1-4; D may be TRBD1 (5 bases). Germline values: CDR1 SGHRS, CDR2 YFSETQ. The CDR3 runs 16 residues. The V gene lost 0 bases and the J gene lost 7 bases, with 16 bases spanning the gap. CDR3 bases: TGCGCCAGCAGCTTGGCCGGCGGGGCGCAGGGTGAAAAACTGTTTTTT. It is translated as CASSLAGGAQGEKLFF.